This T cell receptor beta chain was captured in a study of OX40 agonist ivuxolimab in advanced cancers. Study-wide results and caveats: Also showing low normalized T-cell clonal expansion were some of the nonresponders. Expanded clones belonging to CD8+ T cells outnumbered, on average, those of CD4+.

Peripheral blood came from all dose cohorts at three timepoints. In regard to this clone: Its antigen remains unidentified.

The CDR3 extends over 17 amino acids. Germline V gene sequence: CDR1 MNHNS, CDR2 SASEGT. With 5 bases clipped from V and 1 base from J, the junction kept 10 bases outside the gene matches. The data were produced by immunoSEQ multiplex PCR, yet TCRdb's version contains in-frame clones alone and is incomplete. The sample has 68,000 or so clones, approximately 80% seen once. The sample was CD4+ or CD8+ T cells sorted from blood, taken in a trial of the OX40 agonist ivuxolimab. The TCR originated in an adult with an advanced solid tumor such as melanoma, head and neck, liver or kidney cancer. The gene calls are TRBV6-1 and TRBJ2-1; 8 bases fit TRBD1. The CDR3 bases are TGTGCCAGCAGTCAAGGACAGGGACTGAGGTCCTACAATGAGCAGTTCTTC. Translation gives CASSQGQGLRSYNEQFF.